Listed here are 26 T cell receptor beta chains from one sample, sequenced in a study of blood T cell repertoires in COVID-19. The repertoire was sequenced with immunoSEQ multiplex PCR; TCRdb's copy has only in-frame clones and lacks some. The sample includes 65,000 to 95,000 clones, 70% to 90% of them seen just once. Sequencing input: peripheral blood. These receptors were obtained from a man aged 65 to 85 with acute or convalescent COVID-19.

The chain joins TRBV30 to TRBJ2-7, with D possibly being TRBD1 (5 bases). The CDR3 is 14 amino acids. Trimming pared 0 bases from V and 3 bases from J, leaving 12 bases between. Per germline, CDR1 GTSNPN and CDR2 SVGIG (reference sequence). CDR3 region: CAWSVIQVGYEQYF. The CDR3 DNA sequence: TGTGCCTGGAGTGTAATACAGGTGGGCTACGAGCAGTACTTC.

The chain joins TRBV9 to TRBJ2-1, with D possibly TRBD1 on 6 matching bases. Trimming left V 4 bases short and J 8 bases short, with 19 bases between. This CDR3 has 15 residues. Germline lookup yields CDR1 SGDLS and CDR2 YYNGEE. This CDR3 is CASSRLWGPNDEQFF. The CDR3 nucleotides are TGTGCCAGCAGCCGACTCTGGGGGCCGAACGATGAGCAGTTCTTC.

The J gene is TRBJ1-5, the V gene TRBV2; tentative D call: TRBD1 (5 bases). CDR3 length: 15 amino acids. The germline CDR1 and CDR2 sequences are SNHLY and FYNNEI. Between the trimmed V and J ends, which lost 0 bases and 5 bases, there was a span of 11 bases. DNA of the CDR3: TGTGCCAGCAGTGAAGCTTTGGGGCAATATCAGCCCCAGCATTTT. Amino acids: CASSEALGQYQPQHF.

This chain uses TRBV27 with TRBJ2-2; TRBD1 matches at 8 bases. Germline V CDR1 and CDR2: MNHEY, SMNVEV (reference sequence). Trimming removed 6 bases from V and 4 bases from J; junction bases left unmatched: 4. CDR3 length: 14 amino acids. The CDR3 protein is CASSNRGFTGELFF. The CDR3 DNA sequence: TGTGCCAGCAGCAACAGGGGGTTCACCGGGGAGCTGTTTTTT.

The J gene is TRBJ2-3, the V gene TRBV29-1; D perhaps matches TRBD1 (6 bases). Germline-derived CDR1 and CDR2 are SQVTM and ANQGSEA. Trimming pared 6 bases from V and 6 bases from J, leaving 10 bases between. The CDR3 sequence is 11 residues long. The chain's CDR3 is CSVSDSDTQYF. CDR3 nucleotide sequence: TGCAGCGTCTCGGACAGTGATACGCAGTATTTT.

V gene TRBV11-2 combines with J gene TRBJ1-1, with unresolved D. Germline CDR1 SGHAT, CDR2 FQNNGV. V lost 4 bases and J 6 bases, leaving 15 bases between the germline ends. The CDR3 length is 14 residues. The CDR3 loop is CASSYQTGASEAFF. Written as DNA, the CDR3 is TGTGCCAGCAGCTACCAGACGGGTGCTTCTGAAGCTTTCTTT. Full variable domain (missing parts from reference TRBV11-2 and TRBJ1-1): EAGVAQSPRYKIIEKRQSVAFWCNPISGHATLYWYQQILGQGPKLLIQFQNNGVVDDSQLPKDRFSAERLKGVDSTLKIQPAKLEDSAVYLCASSYQTGASEAFFGQGTRLTVV.

V gene TRBV5-8 combines with J gene TRBJ2-7; D possibly corresponds to TRBD1 (6 bases). The germline V gene has CDR1 SGHTS and CDR2 YDEGEE. The ends were cut back, 0 bases at V and 2 bases at J, with 15 bases in the middle. The CDR3 consists of 16 residues. This CDR3 reads CASSLAIGGPTYEQYF. For the CDR3, the DNA is TGTGCCAGCAGCTTGGCAATTGGGGGCCCCACCTACGAGCAGTACTTC.

V is TRBV28 and J is TRBJ1-5, with 8 nucleotides matching TRBD1. Trimming removed 6 bases from V and 6 bases from J; junction bases left unmatched: 10. The V gene's germline CDR1 is MDHEN and CDR2 SYDVKM. This CDR3 contains 15 residues. The CDR3 spells CASSSGQGGGQPQHF. The CDR3 DNA reads as TGTGCCAGCAGCTCCGGACAGGGCGGGGGTCAGCCCCAGCATTTT.

A single count supports this clone. CDR3: CASSFGRLAGDVSTDTQYF. The CDR3 bases are TGTGCCAGCAGCTTTGGGCGACTAGCGGGAGATGTAAGCACAGATACGCAGTATTTT. V and J are TRBV7-9 and TRBJ2-3; 12 bases agree with TRBD2. There are 19 residues in the CDR3. CDR1 is SEHNR and CDR2 is FQNEAQ in the germline V gene (reference sequence). Trimming cost V 3 bases and J 0 bases; bases outside gene matches: 10.

V usage is TRBV7-2 and J usage is TRBJ2-4; tentative D call: TRBD2 (5 bases). The CDR3 length is 15 residues. Germline-derived CDR1 and CDR2 are SGHTA and FQGNSA. Trimming removed 5 bases at V and 0 bases at J, with 11 bases between. DNA for the CDR3: TGTGCCAGCAGCCCGCCGGGGATAGCCAAAAACATTCAGTACTTC. Translation: CASSPPGIAKNIQYF.

The chain is built from TRBV7-2 and TRBJ2-7; 8 bases agree with TRBD2. The CDR3 covers 15 residues. CDR1 is SGHTA and CDR2 is FQGNSA in the germline V gene. Trimming at V came to 4 bases and at J to 2 bases, leaving 7 bases not matched to a gene. CDR3 coding DNA: TGTGCCAGCAGCTCAGAACTAGCGGCTCCCTACGAGCAGTACTTC. It encodes CASSSELAAPYEQYF.

V gene TRBV14 combines with J gene TRBJ2-4, with 7 bases matching TRBD1. Trimming cost V 3 bases and J 6 bases; bases outside gene matches: 5. CDR1 is SGHDN and CDR2 is FVKESK in the germline V gene. This CDR3 has 14 amino acids. The CDR3 DNA is TGTGCCAGCAGCCACGGGGACAGACTAAACATTCAGTACTTC. Protein: CASSHGDRLNIQYF.

The gene calls are TRBV19 and TRBJ1-4, with 8 bases identical to TRBD1. The CDR3 runs to 14 residues. Germline V gives CDR1 LNHDA, CDR2 SQIVND (reference sequence). V lost 6 bases, J lost 3 bases, and 3 bases stayed unmatched. The CDR3 DNA sequence: TGTGCCAGTAGGGGACAGGCTGCTAATGAAAAACTGTTTTTT. As protein: CASRGQAANEKLFF.

The chain uses TRBV30 and TRBJ1-6; 8 bases agree with TRBD1. The CDR3 runs to 13 residues. The germline CDR1 and CDR2 sequences are GTSNPN and SVGIG (reference sequence). V gave up 7 bases and J gave up 6 bases; unmatched junction bases: 5. The CDR3 nucleotides read TGTGCCTCCAATGACAGGGGTAATTCACCCCTCCACTTT. The encoded protein is CASNDRGNSPLHF. Variable domain in full (rest from reference TRBV30 and TRBJ1-6): SQTIHQWPATLVQPVGSPLSLECTVEGTSNPNLYWYRQAAGRGLQLLFYSVGIGQISSEVPQNLSASRPQDRQFILSSKKLLLSDSGFYLCASNDRGNSPLHFGNGTRLTVT.

In the case of this clone: An end of the junction does not agree with germline; a read error may underlie this. The chain combines TRBV7-2 with TRBJ2-1, with D possibly TRBD1 on 5 matching bases. Germline CDR1 is SGHTA and CDR2 is FQGNSA. CDR3 length: 17 amino acids. The CDR3 region is CASSLVAGKSSYNEQFF. CDR3 coding DNA: TGTGCCAGCAGTTTAGTGGCAGGGAAAAGCTCCTACAATGAGCAGTTCTTC. Filled out from reference TRBV7-2 and TRBJ2-1, the complete variable domain reads GAGVSQSPSNKVTEKGKDVELRCDPISGHTALYWYRQSLGQGLEFLIYFQGNSAPDKSGLPSDRFSAERTGGSVSTLTIQRTQQEDSAVYLCASSLVAGKSSYNEQFFGPGTRLTVL.

Here the CDR3 reads CASATLAGAYNEQFF. For the CDR3, the DNA is TGTGCCAGCGCAACACTAGCGGGGGCCTACAATGAGCAGTTCTTC. This chain links TRBV11-2 with TRBJ2-1; TRBD2 aligns across 11 bases. The length of the CDR3 is 15 residues. The V gene end was trimmed by 8 bases and the J gene end by 2 bases; junction bases not matched to a gene: 5. Germline CDR1 SGHAT, CDR2 FQNNGV.

This chain uses TRBV10-3 with TRBJ2-1, with D maybe TRBD2 (6 bases). The CDR3 totals 11 residues. CDR1 ENHRY and CDR2 SYGVKD come from the germline V gene. The germline V and J ends were trimmed by 8 bases and 4 bases, with 6 bases remaining between them. CDR3 nucleotides: TGTGCCATCGCGGGGTACAATGAGCAGTTCTTC. Its protein is CAIAGYNEQFF.

The rearrangement uses TRBV7-2 and TRBJ1-1, with TRBD1 as a possible D gene (6 bases). Germline loops: CDR1 SGHTA, CDR2 FQGNSA. CDR3 length equals 15 residues. V was clipped by 1 base and J by 5 bases, with 14 bases between them. CDR3 coding DNA: TGTGCCAGCAGCTTAGACCGAACAGGGCGAACTGAAGCTTTCTTT. Translating gives CASSLDRTGRTEAFF. Full variable domain (remainder filled in from reference TRBV7-2 and TRBJ1-1): GAGVSQSPSNKVTEKGKDVELRCDPISGHTALYWYRQSLGQGLEFLIYFQGNSAPDKSGLPSDRFSAERTGGSVSTLTIQRTQQEDSAVYLCASSLDRTGRTEAFFGQGTRLTVV.

The genes are TRBV18 and TRBJ1-5; D is perhaps TRBD1 (5 bases). Trimming stripped 3 bases from V and 7 bases from J, with 10 bases between. The CDR3 is 13 residues long. Germline assignment: CDR1 KGHSH and CDR2 LQKENI. The CDR3 DNA reads TGTGCCAGCTCACCGGGGGGGGTGCAGCCCCAGCATTTT. Encoded protein: CASSPGGVQPQHF. The variable domain in full, completed from reference TRBV18 and TRBJ1-5, reads NAGVMQNPRHLVRRRGQEARLRCSPMKGHSHVYWYRQLPEEGLKFMVYLQKENIIDESGMPKERFSAEFPKEGPSILRIQQVVRGDSAAYFCASSPGGVQPQHFGDGTRLSIL.

The chain carries TRBV4-1 and TRBJ2-1, with D possibly TRBD1 on 5 matching bases. V lost 0 bases to trimming and J lost 7 bases, with 13 bases between them. CDR1 MGHRA and CDR2 YSYEKL come from the germline V gene. CDR3 length: 15 residues. CDR3 in DNA: TGCGCCAGCAGCCAAGAGTGGGGCCGAGGAAATGAGCAGTTCTTC. Translating it yields CASSQEWGRGNEQFF.

This sequence joins TRBV6-5 and TRBJ2-7; a weak D match, TRBD1 (5 bases). The length of the CDR3 is 14 residues. The ends were cut back, 4 bases at V and 3 bases at J, with 13 bases in the middle. CDR1 is MNHEY and CDR2 is SVGAGI in the germline V gene. CDR3 amino acids: CASSFGAVDYEQYF. The CDR3 DNA reads TGTGCCAGCAGTTTTGGGGCCGTGGACTACGAGCAGTACTTC.

CDR3: CASFERAAKSGELFF. The CDR3 nucleotides are TGCGCCAGCTTTGAGAGGGCTGCTAAGTCCGGGGAGCTGTTTTTT. The gene calls are TRBV5-1 and TRBJ2-2, with D maybe TRBD2 (5 bases). Looked up from germline, CDR1 is SGHRS and CDR2 is YFSETQ. V lost 7 bases and J 6 bases, leaving 19 bases between the germline ends. CDR3 length equals 15 residues.

The chain links TRBV7-6 to TRBJ1-1, with 8 bases identical to TRBD1. CDR1 and CDR2 from the germline V gene are SGHVS and FNYEAQ. Trimming removed 4 bases from V and 3 bases from J; junction bases left unmatched: 4. This CDR3 is 14 amino acids long. The CDR3 spells CASSSQGADTEAFF. Here the CDR3 DNA reads TGTGCCAGCAGCTCTCAGGGGGCAGACACTGAAGCTTTCTTT. The complete variable domain, with remaining parts taken from reference TRBV7-6 and TRBJ1-1, reads GAGVSQSPRYKVTKRGQDVALRCDPISGHVSLYWYRQALGQGPEFLTYFNYEAQQDKSGLPNDRFSAERPEGSISTLTIQRTEQRDSAMYRCASSSQGADTEAFFGQGTRLTVV.

This clone was recorded only once. The V and J genes are TRBV19 and TRBJ2-2; TRBD2 is a possible D gene (6 bases). This CDR3 contains 14 residues. The V and J ends lost 1 base and 5 bases respectively, with 8 bases between them. Looked up from germline, CDR1 is LNHDA and CDR2 is SQIVND (reference sequence). CDR3 DNA sequence: TGTGCCAGTAGTATAGGTGGGGGGACCGGGGAGCTGTTTTTT. This encodes CASSIGGGTGELFF.

The gene calls are TRBV28 and TRBJ2-7; 8 nucleotides line up with TRBD1. CDR1 and CDR2 (germline): MDHEN, SYDVKM. With 8 bases clipped from V and 5 bases from J, the junction kept 8 bases outside the gene matches. CDR3 length: 13 amino acids. The CDR3 nucleotides are TGTGCCAGCCGAGGACAGGGAGGTAACGAGCAGTACTTC. This translates into CASRGQGGNEQYF.

The chain is built from TRBV30 and TRBJ1-3; D gene ambiguous. Germline V CDR1 and CDR2: GTSNPN, SVGIG (reference sequence). Trimming took off 2 bases at V and 0 bases at J, with 5 bases between the two ends. This CDR3 contains 13 residues. This CDR3 is CAWSISSGNTIYF. The DNA of the CDR3 is TGTGCCTGGAGTATCAGCTCTGGAAACACCATATATTTT.